The source of this T cell receptor (beta chain) is a study of blood T cell repertoires in COVID-19. Study as a whole: Collection of acute and convalescent COVID-19 samples took place in the United States, Italy and Spain. PBMCs, B-cell-depleted T cells, or T cells were the source of the cDNA or gDNA that made up the material.

The authors' processing: It was from reference gene primer amplification that nucleated cell counts were estimated. TCRdb's copy holds only in-frame clones and misses some; the assay was immunoSEQ multiplex PCR. The D gene and trimming were derived from the DNA, and the V and J assignments and clone size from that table. The sample has some 140,000 clones; about 73% are singletons. CDR3 size: 12 residues. V dropped 7 bases and J dropped 2 bases, with 9 bases sitting between them. The V gene's germline CDR1 is ENHRY and CDR2 SYGVKD. The rearrangement links TRBV10-3 to TRBJ2-7; the D gene is possibly TRBD2 (5 bases). The source of this sequence is a man older than 75 with acute or convalescent COVID-19. Sequences were obtained from peripheral blood. CDR3: CAITSGAYEQYF. CDR3 in DNA: TGTGCCATCACAAGCGGAGCCTACGAGCAGTACTTC.